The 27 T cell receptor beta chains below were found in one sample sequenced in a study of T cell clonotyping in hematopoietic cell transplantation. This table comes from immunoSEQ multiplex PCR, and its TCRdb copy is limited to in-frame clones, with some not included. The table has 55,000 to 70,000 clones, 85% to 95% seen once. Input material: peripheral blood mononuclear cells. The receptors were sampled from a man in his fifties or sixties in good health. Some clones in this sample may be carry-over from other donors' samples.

Here the CDR3 reads CASSWTSGNYEQYF. The CDR3 DNA is TGCGCCAGCAGTTGGACTAGCGGGAATTACGAGCAGTACTTC. The chain uses TRBV5-1 and TRBJ2-7; 12 positions agree with TRBD2. Germline CDR1 and CDR2: SGHRS and YFSETQ. The CDR3 is 14 amino acids. Germline trimming cut 5 bases from V and 4 bases from J; bases unmatched to any gene: 4.

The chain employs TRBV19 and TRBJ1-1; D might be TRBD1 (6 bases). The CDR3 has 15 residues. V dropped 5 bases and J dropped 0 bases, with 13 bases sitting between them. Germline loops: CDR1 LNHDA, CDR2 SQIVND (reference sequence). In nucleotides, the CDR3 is TGTGCCAGTAGTTCTAGGACAGCTTTGAACACTGAAGCTTTCTTT. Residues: CASSSRTALNTEAFF.

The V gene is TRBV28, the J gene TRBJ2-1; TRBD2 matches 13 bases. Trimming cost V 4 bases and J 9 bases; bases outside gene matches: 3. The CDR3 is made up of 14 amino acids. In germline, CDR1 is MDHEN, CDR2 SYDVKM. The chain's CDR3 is CASSSGLAGREQFF. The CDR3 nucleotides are TGTGCCAGCAGTTCGGGACTAGCGGGACGTGAGCAGTTCTTC.

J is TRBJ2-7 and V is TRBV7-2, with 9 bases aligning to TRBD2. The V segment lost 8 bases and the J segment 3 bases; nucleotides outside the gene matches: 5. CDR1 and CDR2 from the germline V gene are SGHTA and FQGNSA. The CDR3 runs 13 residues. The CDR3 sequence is CASQYSGSYEQYF. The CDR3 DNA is TGTGCCAGCCAATATAGCGGGAGCTACGAGCAGTACTTC.

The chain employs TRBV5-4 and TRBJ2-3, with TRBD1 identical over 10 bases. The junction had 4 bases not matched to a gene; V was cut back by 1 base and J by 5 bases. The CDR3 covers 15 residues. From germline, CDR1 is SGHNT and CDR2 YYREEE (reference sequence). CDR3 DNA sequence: TGTGCCAGCAGCTTGAGGGACAGGGGCAAAGATACGCAGTATTTT. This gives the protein CASSLRDRGKDTQYF.

The CDR3 reads CASTGQWSTYEQYF. The CDR3 coding sequence is TGTGCCAGCACGGGACAGTGGTCGACCTACGAGCAGTACTTC. The chain carries TRBV6-1 and TRBJ2-7; 7 bases are a match to TRBD1. The germline gives CDR1 MNHNS, CDR2 SASEGT. The trim removed 7 bases at V and 2 bases at J, leaving 8 bases unmatched. There are 14 residues in the CDR3.

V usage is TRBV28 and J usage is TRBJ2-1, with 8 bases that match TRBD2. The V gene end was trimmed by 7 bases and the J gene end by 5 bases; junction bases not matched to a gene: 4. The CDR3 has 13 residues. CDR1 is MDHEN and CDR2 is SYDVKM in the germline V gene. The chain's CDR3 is CASTRGGNNEQFF. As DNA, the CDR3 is TGTGCCAGCACACGGGGGGGAAACAATGAGCAGTTCTTC.

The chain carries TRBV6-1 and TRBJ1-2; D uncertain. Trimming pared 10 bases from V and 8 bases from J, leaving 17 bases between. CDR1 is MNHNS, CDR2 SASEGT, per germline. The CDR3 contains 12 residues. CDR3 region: CATQRAPYGYTF. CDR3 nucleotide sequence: TGTGCCACGCAACGGGCACCTTACGGCTACACCTTC.

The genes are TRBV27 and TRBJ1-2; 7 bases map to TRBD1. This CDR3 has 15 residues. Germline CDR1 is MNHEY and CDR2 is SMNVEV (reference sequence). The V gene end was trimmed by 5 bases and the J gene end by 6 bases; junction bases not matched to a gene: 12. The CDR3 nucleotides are TGTGCCAGCAGTCTATTGGGTGACAGGGAAGATGGCTACACCTTC. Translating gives CASSLLGDREDGYTF.

The CDR3 nucleotides read TGTGCCAGCAGTTTAATGGGCAGGGTGGCCAACGAGCAGTACTTC. Translating gives CASSLMGRVANEQYF. V and J are TRBV27 and TRBJ2-7; D perhaps matches TRBD1 (5 bases). The length of the CDR3 is 15 residues. V was pared by 2 bases and J by 5 bases, with 16 bases between. CDR1 is MNHEY, CDR2 SMNVEV, per germline (reference sequence).

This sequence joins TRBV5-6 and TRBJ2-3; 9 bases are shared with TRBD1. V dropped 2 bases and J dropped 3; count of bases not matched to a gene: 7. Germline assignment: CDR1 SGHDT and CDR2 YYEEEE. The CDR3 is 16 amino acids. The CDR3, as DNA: TGTGCCAGCAGCTTAGGACAGGGGTTAATTACAGATACGCAGTATTTT. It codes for CASSLGQGLITDTQYF.

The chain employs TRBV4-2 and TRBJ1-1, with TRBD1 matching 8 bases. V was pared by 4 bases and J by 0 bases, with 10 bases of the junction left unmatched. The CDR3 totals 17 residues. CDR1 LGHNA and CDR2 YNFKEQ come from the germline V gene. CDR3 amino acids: CASSLAGTGELNTEAFF. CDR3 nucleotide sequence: TGTGCCAGCAGCCTAGCCGGGACAGGAGAATTGAACACTGAAGCTTTCTTT.

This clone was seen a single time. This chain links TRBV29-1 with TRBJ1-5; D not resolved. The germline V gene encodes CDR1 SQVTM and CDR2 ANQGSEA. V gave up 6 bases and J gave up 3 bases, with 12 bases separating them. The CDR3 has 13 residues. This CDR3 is CSVRTDPNQPQHF. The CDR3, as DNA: TGCAGCGTACGGACGGATCCCAATCAGCCCCAGCATTTT.

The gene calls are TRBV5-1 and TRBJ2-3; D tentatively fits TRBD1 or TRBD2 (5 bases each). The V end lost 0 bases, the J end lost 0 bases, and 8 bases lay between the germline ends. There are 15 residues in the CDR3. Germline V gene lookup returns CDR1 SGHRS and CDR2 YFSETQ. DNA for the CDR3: TGCGCCAGCAGCTTGGGTTGGGGGAGCACAGATACGCAGTATTTT. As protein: CASSLGWGSTDTQYF.

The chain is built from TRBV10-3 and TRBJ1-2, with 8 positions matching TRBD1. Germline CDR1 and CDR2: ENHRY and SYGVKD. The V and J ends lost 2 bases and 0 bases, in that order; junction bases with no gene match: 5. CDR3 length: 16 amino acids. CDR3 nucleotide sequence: TGTGCCATCAGTGAGGACAGGGGACCCACTAACTATGGCTACACCTTC. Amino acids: CAISEDRGPTNYGYTF.

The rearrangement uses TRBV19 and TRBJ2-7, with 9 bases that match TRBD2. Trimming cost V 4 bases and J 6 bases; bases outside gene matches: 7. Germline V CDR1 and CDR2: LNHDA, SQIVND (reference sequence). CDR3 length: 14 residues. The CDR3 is CASSTLAGVTEQYF. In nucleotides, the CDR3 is TGTGCCAGTAGTACCTTAGCGGGAGTTACCGAGCAGTACTTC.

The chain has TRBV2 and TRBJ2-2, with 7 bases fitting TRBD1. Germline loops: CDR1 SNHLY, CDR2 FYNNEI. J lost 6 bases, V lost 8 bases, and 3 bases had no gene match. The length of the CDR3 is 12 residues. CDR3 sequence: CASGTGAGELFF. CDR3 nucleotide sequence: TGTGCCAGCGGTACAGGGGCCGGGGAGCTGTTTTTT.

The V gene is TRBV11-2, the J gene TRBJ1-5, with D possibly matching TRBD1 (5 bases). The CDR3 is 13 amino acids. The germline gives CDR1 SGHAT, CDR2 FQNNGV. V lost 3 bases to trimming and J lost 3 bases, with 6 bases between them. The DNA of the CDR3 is TGTGCCAGCAGCTTGGGACTCAATCAGCCCCAGCATTTT. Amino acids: CASSLGLNQPQHF.

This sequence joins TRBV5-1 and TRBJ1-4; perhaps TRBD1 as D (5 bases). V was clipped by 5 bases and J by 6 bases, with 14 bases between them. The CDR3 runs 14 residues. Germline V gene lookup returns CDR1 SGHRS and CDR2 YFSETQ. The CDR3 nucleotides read TGCGCCAGCAGGTTCAGGGTGAAAGATGAAAAACTGTTTTTT. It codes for CASRFRVKDEKLFF.

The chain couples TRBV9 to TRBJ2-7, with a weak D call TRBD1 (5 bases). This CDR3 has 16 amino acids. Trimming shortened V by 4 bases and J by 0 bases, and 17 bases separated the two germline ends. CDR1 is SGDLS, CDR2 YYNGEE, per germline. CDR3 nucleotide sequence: TGTGCCAGCAGCCCGAGCAGGGCCTTATTCTCCTACGAGCAGTACTTC. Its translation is CASSPSRALFSYEQYF.

CDR3 loop: CASSLPVRGQGSGNTEAFF. The CDR3 nucleotides are TGTGCCAGCAGTCTTCCGGTCCGGGGACAGGGGTCGGGGAACACTGAAGCTTTCTTT. The chain joins TRBV27 to TRBJ1-1, with 10 bases aligning to TRBD1. From germline, CDR1 is MNHEY and CDR2 SMNVEV (reference sequence). Germline trimming cut 5 bases from V and 1 base from J; bases unmatched to any gene: 16. The CDR3 has 19 residues.

The CDR3 here is CASSLTGEYGTQYF. In DNA form, the CDR3 reads TGTGCCAGCAGCCTGACAGGGGAGTACGGGACCCAGTACTTC. The chain has TRBV5-4 and TRBJ2-5; TRBD1 matches 8 bases. This CDR3 contains 14 residues. CDR1 and CDR2 (germline): SGHNT, YYREEE (reference sequence). After removal of 4 bases from V and 7 bases from J, the junction contained 9 bases not matched to a gene.

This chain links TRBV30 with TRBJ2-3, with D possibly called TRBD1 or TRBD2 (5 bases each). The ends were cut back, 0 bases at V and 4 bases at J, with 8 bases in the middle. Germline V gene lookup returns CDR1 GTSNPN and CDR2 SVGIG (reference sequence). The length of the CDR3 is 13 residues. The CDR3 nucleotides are TGTGCCTGGAGTGTGAGGGGATCAGATACGCAGTATTTT. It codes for CAWSVRGSDTQYF.

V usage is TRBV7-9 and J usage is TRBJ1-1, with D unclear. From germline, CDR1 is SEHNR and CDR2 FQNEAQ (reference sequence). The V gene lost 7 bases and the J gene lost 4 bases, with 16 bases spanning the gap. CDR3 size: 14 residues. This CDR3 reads CASTPQVGGTEAFF. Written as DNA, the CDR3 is TGTGCCAGCACCCCTCAGGTTGGCGGCACTGAAGCTTTCTTT.

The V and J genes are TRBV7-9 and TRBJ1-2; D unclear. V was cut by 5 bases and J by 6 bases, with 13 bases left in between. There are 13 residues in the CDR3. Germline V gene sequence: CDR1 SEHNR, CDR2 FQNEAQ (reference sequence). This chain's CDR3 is CASSPFTQNGYTF. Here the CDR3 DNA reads TGTGCCAGCAGCCCTTTTACCCAGAATGGCTACACCTTC.

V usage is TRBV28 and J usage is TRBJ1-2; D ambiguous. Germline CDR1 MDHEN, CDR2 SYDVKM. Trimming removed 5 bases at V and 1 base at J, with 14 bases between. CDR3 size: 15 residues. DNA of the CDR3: TGTGCCAGCAGTGACCACTTGCCCCTTAACTATGGCTACACCTTC. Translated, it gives CASSDHLPLNYGYTF.

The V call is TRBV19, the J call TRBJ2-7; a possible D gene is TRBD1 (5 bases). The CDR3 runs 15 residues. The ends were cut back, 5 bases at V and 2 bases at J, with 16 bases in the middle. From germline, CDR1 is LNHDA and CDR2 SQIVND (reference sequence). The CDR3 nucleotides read TGTGCCAGTAGTCCTGCCTACAGGTCCACCTACGAGCAGTACTTC. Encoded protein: CASSPAYRSTYEQYF.